Shown below are 20 T cell receptor beta chains from a single sample sequenced in a study of T cells in localized non-small cell lung cancer. Profiled with immunoSEQ multiplex PCR; TCRdb holds only in-frame clones, not every one. The data show around 20,000 clones, over 80% seen once. The sample was peripheral blood, taken before any cancer treatment. The receptors stem from a woman aged 40 to 75 with stage I lung adenocarcinoma.

This chain connects TRBV9 to TRBJ2-7; D might be TRBD1 or TRBD2, each matching 6 bases. Germline values: CDR1 SGDLS, CDR2 YYNGEE. The length of the CDR3 is 14 residues. V lost 3 bases and J lost 5, with 15 bases in between. CDR3 sequence: CASSGGTGADEQYF. Here the CDR3 DNA reads TGTGCCAGCAGCGGGGGCACGGGGGCTGACGAGCAGTACTTC.

The chain joins TRBV5-1 to TRBJ1-2; D is uncertain. Germline CDR1 SGHRS, CDR2 YFSETQ. V was pared by 3 bases and J by 0 bases, with 6 bases between. The CDR3 is made up of 13 amino acids. The CDR3 DNA reads as TGCGCCAGCAGCTCGGCAGCTAACTATGGCTACACCTTC. This sequence encodes CASSSAANYGYTF. Full variable domain (rest looked up from reference TRBV5-1 and TRBJ1-2): KAGVTQTPRYLIKTRGQQVTLSCSPISGHRSVSWYQQTPGQGLQFLFEYFSETQRNKGNFPGRFSGRQFSNSRSEMNVSTLELGDSALYLCASSSAANYGYTFGSGTRLTVV.

The V gene is TRBV7-9, the J gene TRBJ1-1, with D possibly matching TRBD1 (5 bases). Germline loops: CDR1 SEHNR, CDR2 FQNEAQ (reference sequence). The CDR3 contains 14 residues. The V and J ends lost 3 bases and 0 bases respectively, with 8 bases between them. CDR3 region: CASSFEGMNTEAFF. The CDR3 DNA follows: TGTGCCAGCAGCTTTGAGGGGATGAACACTGAAGCTTTCTTT.

The J gene is TRBJ1-3, the V gene TRBV4-2; D might be TRBD1 (6 bases). V gave up 2 bases and J gave up 0 bases, with 14 bases separating them. This CDR3 region has 17 residues. The germline V gene encodes CDR1 LGHNA and CDR2 YNFKEQ. CDR3 loop: CASSQSTDSFSGNTIYF. As DNA, the CDR3 is TGTGCCAGCAGCCAATCTACGGACAGTTTCTCTGGAAACACCATATATTTT.

J is TRBJ2-1 and V is TRBV6-5; TRBD2 is a possible D gene (5 bases). CDR1 and CDR2 (germline): MNHEY, SVGAGI. V gave up 6 bases and J gave up 0 bases, with 6 bases separating them. CDR3 length equals 13 residues. CDR3 protein: CASSGDSYNEQFF. CDR3 sequence (DNA): TGTGCCAGCAGCGGGGACTCCTACAATGAGCAGTTCTTC.

This chain uses TRBV5-1 with TRBJ1-5, with a possible D match to TRBD1 (5 bases). The germline V gene has CDR1 SGHRS and CDR2 YFSETQ. Deletions cut 4 bases from V and 7 bases from J, with 15 bases between. CDR3 length: 14 amino acids. CDR3 amino acids: CASSPGHEDQPQHF. In DNA, the CDR3 is TGCGCCAGCAGCCCCGGACATGAGGACCAGCCCCAGCATTTT.

The count of this clone is one. V is TRBV9 and J is TRBJ2-4; TRBD2 matches at 10 bases. Germline CDR1 is SGDLS and CDR2 is YYNGEE. This CDR3 comprises 16 residues. Losses at the gene ends were 1 base for V and 6 bases for J; bases not matched to a gene: 7. In DNA form, the CDR3 reads TGTGCCAGCAGCGTACTAGCGGGAGAGCCAGGAAACATTCAGTACTTC. Protein product: CASSVLAGEPGNIQYF.

The chain links TRBV7-2 to TRBJ1-6; D is possibly TRBD1 (6 bases). V lost 2 bases, J lost 9 bases, and 11 bases lay in between. CDR3 size: 14 residues. Germline V gene data show CDR1 as SGHTA and CDR2 as FQGNSA. CDR3 loop: CASSLTTGSSPLHF. The CDR3 nucleotides read TGTGCCAGCAGCTTAACTACAGGGAGTTCACCCCTCCACTTT.

The chain couples TRBV9 to TRBJ2-2; D is possibly TRBD1 (6 bases). Germline loops: CDR1 SGDLS, CDR2 YYNGEE. The CDR3 totals 13 residues. V dropped 1 base and J dropped 6 bases, with 7 bases sitting between them. The CDR3 nucleotides are TGTGCCAGCAGCGTATACAGGGCCGGGGAGCTGTTTTTT. This sequence encodes CASSVYRAGELFF.

The chain combines TRBV18 with TRBJ1-1; tentative D call: TRBD1 (5 bases). Germline V CDR1 and CDR2: KGHSH, LQKENI. The CDR3 is 17 amino acids. V was trimmed by 3 bases and J by 0 bases, leaving 17 bases between them. CDR3 in DNA: TGTGCCAGCTCACCGCAAGTGGGGGTGGGGATGAACACTGAAGCTTTCTTT. This codes for CASSPQVGVGMNTEAFF.

V and J are TRBV28 and TRBJ1-1, with D possibly TRBD1 on 5 matching bases. The germline V gene encodes CDR1 MDHEN and CDR2 SYDVKM. CDR3 length: 17 amino acids. Between the trimmed V and J ends, which lost 6 bases and 5 bases, there was a span of 25 bases. In DNA, the CDR3 is TGTGCCAGCAGCCTCCCAACTGGCAGGGCGGGAGGGACTGAAGCTTTCTTT. As protein: CASSLPTGRAGGTEAFF.

V usage is TRBV27 and J usage is TRBJ2-2; D is tentatively TRBD1 or TRBD2 (6 bases each). This CDR3 spans 15 amino acids. Trimming cost V 5 bases and J 5 bases, with 15 bases left between them. CDR1 and CDR2 from the germline V gene are MNHEY and SMNVEV (reference sequence). CDR3 DNA sequence: TGTGCCAGCAGTGGCTTCGGGGGCCAAACCGGGGAGCTGTTTTTT. It encodes CASSGFGGQTGELFF.

This clone showed up just once. The rearrangement uses TRBV28 and TRBJ2-7; the match to TRBD1 covers 9 bases. CDR1 and CDR2 from the germline V gene are MDHEN and SYDVKM. This CDR3 has 14 amino acids. V lost 3 bases, J lost 5 bases, and 5 bases stayed unmatched. CDR3 nucleotides: TGTGCCAGCAGTTTTACAGGGGGCAGGAACGAGCAGTACTTC. Translating gives CASSFTGGRNEQYF.

Comments on this clone: Distinct nucleotide sequences in the sample also encode this CDR3. The chain has TRBV14 and TRBJ2-7; 8 positions agree with TRBD1. With 5 bases clipped from V and 2 bases from J, the junction kept 5 bases outside the gene matches. Germline CDR1 and CDR2: SGHDN and FVKESK. The length of the CDR3 is 14 residues. This chain's CDR3 is CASSSGTGPYEQYF. CDR3 DNA sequence: TGTGCCAGCAGCTCCGGGACAGGACCCTACGAGCAGTACTTC.

The chain is built from TRBV19 and TRBJ2-3, with 11 bases aligning to TRBD2. The J segment lost 2 bases and the V segment lost 9 bases, leaving 7 bases of the junction unmatched. CDR1 and CDR2 from the germline V gene are LNHDA and SQIVND (reference sequence). The CDR3 consists of 15 residues. The CDR3 reads CASRLLAGDTDTQYF. The CDR3 DNA is TGTGCCAGCCGGCTACTAGCGGGGGACACAGATACGCAGTATTTT.

The V call is TRBV6-5, the J call TRBJ1-3; D remains unclear. Germline V gene sequence: CDR1 MNHEY, CDR2 SVGAGI. There are 13 residues in the CDR3. The V end was cut by 4 bases, the J end by 2 bases, with 6 bases between. The CDR3 spells CASSSGAGNTIYF. CDR3 in DNA: TGTGCCAGCAGTTCCGGGGCTGGAAACACCATATATTTT.

This chain connects TRBV7-9 to TRBJ1-5; D is possibly TRBD1 (5 bases). V was clipped by 3 bases and J by 2 bases, with 11 bases between them. Germline V CDR1 and CDR2: SEHNR, FQNEAQ (reference sequence). This CDR3 spans 15 amino acids. The CDR3 loop is CASSFRVLGNQPQHF. CDR3 sequence (DNA): TGTGCCAGCAGCTTCAGGGTGCTGGGCAATCAGCCCCAGCATTTT.

The chain couples TRBV10-3 to TRBJ2-1; 10 positions agree with TRBD2. The CDR3 covers 18 residues. V gave up 0 bases and J gave up 7 bases; unmatched junction bases: 12. Germline V gene data show CDR1 as ENHRY and CDR2 as SYGVKD. As DNA, the CDR3 is TGTGCCATCAGTGAGTCGGGGAGCGGGAGGGCCAAGTTGAATGAGCAGTTCTTC. It specifies CAISESGSGRAKLNEQFF.

The chain combines TRBV9 with TRBJ2-1; the match to TRBD1 covers 9 bases. The CDR3 runs 14 residues. V lost 6 bases to trimming and J lost 6 bases; unmatched junction nucleotides: 7. CDR1 and CDR2 from the germline V gene are SGDLS and YYNGEE. DNA of the CDR3: TGTGCCAGCACCTCCGGGACAGGGTTCAATGAGCAGTTCTTC. Amino acids: CASTSGTGFNEQFF.

V is TRBV27 and J is TRBJ1-1; D gene ambiguous. The CDR3 is 15 amino acids. V shed 5 bases and J shed 5 bases, with 18 bases lying between them. CDR1 is MNHEY and CDR2 is SMNVEV in the germline V gene (reference sequence). CDR3 in amino acids: CASSLVEGVRTEAFF. In DNA, the CDR3 is TGTGCCAGCAGTCTCGTCGAGGGAGTGAGGACTGAAGCTTTCTTT.